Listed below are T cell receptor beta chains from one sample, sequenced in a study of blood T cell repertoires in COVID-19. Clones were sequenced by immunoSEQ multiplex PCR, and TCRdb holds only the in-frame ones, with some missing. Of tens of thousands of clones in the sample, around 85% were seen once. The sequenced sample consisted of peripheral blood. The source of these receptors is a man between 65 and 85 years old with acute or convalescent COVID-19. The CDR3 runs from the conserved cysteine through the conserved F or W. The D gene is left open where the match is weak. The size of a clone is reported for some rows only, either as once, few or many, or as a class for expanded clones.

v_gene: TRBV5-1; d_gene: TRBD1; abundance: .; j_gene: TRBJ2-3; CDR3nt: TGCGCCAGCAGCCCCCAAAGTCAGGGGGTAAGCACAGATACGCAGTATTTT; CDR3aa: CASSPQSQGVSTDTQYF
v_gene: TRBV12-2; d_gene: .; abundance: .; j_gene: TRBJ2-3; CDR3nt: TGTGCAAGTCGCTTTACGCGGACAGGGGACGGGACAGATACGCAGTATTTT; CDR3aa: CASRFTRTGDGTDTQYF
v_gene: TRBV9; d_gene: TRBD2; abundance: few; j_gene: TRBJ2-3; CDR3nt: TGTGCCAGCAGCCCCCGGGGGGGGACAGATACGCAGTATTTT; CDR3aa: CASSPRGGTDTQYF
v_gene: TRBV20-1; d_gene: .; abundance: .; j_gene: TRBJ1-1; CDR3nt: TGCAGTGCTGGCTCGGGGAATGGGGCTTTCTTT; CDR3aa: CSAGSGNGAFF
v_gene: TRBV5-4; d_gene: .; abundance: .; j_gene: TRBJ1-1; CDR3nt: TGTGCCAGCAGCGACAAGAGTGGCGGGGGCACTGAAGCTTTCTTT; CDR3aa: CASSDKSGGGTEAFF
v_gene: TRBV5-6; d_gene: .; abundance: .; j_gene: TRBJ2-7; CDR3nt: TGTGCCAGCAGCTTTTTACGTTCGAGTGGGGCTCACTGGGAGCAGTACTTC; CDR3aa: CASSFLRSSGAHWEQYF
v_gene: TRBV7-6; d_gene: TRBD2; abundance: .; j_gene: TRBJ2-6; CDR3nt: TGTGCCAGCAGCCCGGGAGGATCTGGGGCCAACGTCCTGACTTTC; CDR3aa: CASSPGGSGANVLTF
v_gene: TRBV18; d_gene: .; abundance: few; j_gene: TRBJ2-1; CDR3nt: TGTGCCAGCTCACCACCAGGGGATTCATTGGGTGGTGAGCAGTTCTTC; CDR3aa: CASSPPGDSLGGEQFF
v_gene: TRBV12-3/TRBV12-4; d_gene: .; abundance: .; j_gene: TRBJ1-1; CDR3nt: TGTGCCAGCAGTCGGGGGACGAACACTGAAGCTTTCTTT; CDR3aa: CASSRGTNTEAFF
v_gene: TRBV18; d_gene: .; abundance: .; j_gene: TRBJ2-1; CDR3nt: TGTGCCAGCTCACCACCGGTTCAGGGGAATGAGCAGTTCTTC; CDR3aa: CASSPPVQGNEQFF
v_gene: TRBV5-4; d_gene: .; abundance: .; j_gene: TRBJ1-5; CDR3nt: TGTGCCAGCAGCTTATGGCAGGGGTCCCTTCCATGGCCCCAGCATTTT; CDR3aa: CASSLWQGSLPWPQHF
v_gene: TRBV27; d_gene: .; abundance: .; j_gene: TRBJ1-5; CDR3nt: TGTGCCAGCAGCCTAGGTTCTCGCAATCAGCCCCAGCATTTT; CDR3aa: CASSLGSRNQPQHF
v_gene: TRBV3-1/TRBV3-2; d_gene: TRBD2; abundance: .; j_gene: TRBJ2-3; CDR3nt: TGTGCCAGCAGCCAAGGACTAGCGGGTGGGGATACGCAGTATTTT; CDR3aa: CASSQGLAGGDTQYF
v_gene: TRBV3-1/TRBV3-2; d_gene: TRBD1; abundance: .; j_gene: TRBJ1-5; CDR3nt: TGTGCCAGCAGCCAAGGCAGGGGGCGAGATCAGCCCCAGCATTTT; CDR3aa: CASSQGRGRDQPQHF
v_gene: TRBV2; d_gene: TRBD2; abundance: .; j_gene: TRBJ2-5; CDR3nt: TGTGCCAGCAGTGGGGGTGGGCTAGCGGGGACTGAGACCCAGTACTTC; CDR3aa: CASSGGGLAGTETQYF
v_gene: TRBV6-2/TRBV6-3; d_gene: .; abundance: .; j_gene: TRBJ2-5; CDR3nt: TGTGCCAGCAGTTACTCTGCGGGGGCGCAAGAGACCCAGTACTTC; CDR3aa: CASSYSAGAQETQYF
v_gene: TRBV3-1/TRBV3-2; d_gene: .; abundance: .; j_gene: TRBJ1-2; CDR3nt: TGTGCCAGCAGCCAAGTAGACAGTTTTGACTACACCTTC; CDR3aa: CASSQVDSFDYTF
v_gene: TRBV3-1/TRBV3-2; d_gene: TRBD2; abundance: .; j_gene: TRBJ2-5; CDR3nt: TGTGCCAGCAGCCAAGGGACTAGCGGGGGGGCCGAAGAGACCCAGTACTTC; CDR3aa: CASSQGTSGGAEETQYF
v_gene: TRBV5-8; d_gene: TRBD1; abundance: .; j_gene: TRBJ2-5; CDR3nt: TGTGCCAGCACCCTGAGAAGACAGGGGCTTCAAGAGACCCAGTACTTC; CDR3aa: CASTLRRQGLQETQYF
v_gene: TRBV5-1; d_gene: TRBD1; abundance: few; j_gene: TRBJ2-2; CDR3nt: TGCGCCAGCAGCTTGGTCGGCGGACAGGGTACCGGGGAGCTGTTTTTT; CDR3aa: CASSLVGGQGTGELFF
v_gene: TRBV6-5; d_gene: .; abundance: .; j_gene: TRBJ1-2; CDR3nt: TGTGCCAGCCAATCCCAAGGGGGTGGGATCTATGGCTACACCTTC; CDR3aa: CASQSQGGGIYGYTF
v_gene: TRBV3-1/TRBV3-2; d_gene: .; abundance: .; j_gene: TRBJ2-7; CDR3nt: TGTGCCAGCAGCCAAGATCGGAGCACCCACGAGCAGTACTTC; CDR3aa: CASSQDRSTHEQYF
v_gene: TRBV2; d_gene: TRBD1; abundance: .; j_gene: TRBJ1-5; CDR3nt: TGTGCCAGCAACAGGGGGCTTAGCAATCAGCCCCAGCATTTT; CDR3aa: CASNRGLSNQPQHF
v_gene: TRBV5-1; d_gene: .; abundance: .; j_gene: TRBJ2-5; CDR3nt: TGCGCCAGCAGCTTGGAGGCGGGTTTGGAGACCCAGTACTTC; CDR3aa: CASSLEAGLETQYF
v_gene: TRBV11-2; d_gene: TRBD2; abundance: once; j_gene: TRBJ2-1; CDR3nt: TGTGCCAGCAGAACGGGCGGGAGCTCCTACAATGAGCAGTTCTTC; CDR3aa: CASRTGGSSYNEQFF
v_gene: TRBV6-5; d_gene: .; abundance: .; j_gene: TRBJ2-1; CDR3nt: TGTGCCAGCAGTCCCTCGGGGAGCGGGCGGAATGAGCAGTTCTTC; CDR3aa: CASSPSGSGRNEQFF
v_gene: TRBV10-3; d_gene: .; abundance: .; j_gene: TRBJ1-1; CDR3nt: TGTGCCATCAAATATACAGGGAACACTGAAGCTTTCTTT; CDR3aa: CAIKYTGNTEAFF
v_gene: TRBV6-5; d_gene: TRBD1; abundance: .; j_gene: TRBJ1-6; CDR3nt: TGTGCCAGCAGTCCCGGGACAGGGAATTCACCCCTCCACTTT; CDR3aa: CASSPGTGNSPLHF
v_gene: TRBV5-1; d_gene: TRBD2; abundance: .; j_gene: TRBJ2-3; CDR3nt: TGCGCCAGCAGCTGGAGGGTCGGCGGGGGTTCCACAGATACGCAGTATTTT; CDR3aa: CASSWRVGGGSTDTQYF
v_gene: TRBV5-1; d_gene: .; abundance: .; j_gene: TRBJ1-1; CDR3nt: TGCGCCAGCAGCTTGAATGCAGAGAACACTGAAGCTTTCTTT; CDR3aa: CASSLNAENTEAFF
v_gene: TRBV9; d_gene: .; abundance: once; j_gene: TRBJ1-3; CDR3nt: TGTGCCAGCAGCCCCCGACAGTCCTCTGGAAACACCATATATTTT; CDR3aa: CASSPRQSSGNTIYF
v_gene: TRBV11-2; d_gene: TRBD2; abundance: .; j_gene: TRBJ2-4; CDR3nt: TGTGCCAGCAGCTTAACCGCCGTTCTAGCGGGGGGGCGAAACATTCAGTACTTC; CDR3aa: CASSLTAVLAGGRNIQYF
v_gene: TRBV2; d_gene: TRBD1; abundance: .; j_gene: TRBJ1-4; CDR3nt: TGTGCCAGCAGTGAAGGGGACAGTTATAATGAAAAACTGTTTTTT; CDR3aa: CASSEGDSYNEKLFF
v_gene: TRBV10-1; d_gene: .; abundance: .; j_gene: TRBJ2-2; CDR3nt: TGCGCCTGCCTTGACAGCAACACCGGGGAGCTGTTTTTT; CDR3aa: CACLDSNTGELFF
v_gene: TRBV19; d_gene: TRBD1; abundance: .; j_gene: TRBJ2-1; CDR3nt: TGTGCCAGCCAGACAGGGGGGGTATACAATGAGCAGTTCTTC; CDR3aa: CASQTGGVYNEQFF
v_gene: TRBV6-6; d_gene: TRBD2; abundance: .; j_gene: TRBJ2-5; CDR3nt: TGTGCCAGCAGTTACTCGTCAGCGGGGGGCCCGGAGACCCAGTACTTC; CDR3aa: CASSYSSAGGPETQYF
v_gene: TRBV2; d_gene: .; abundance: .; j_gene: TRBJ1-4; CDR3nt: TGTGCCAGCAGTGAAGGACCCAGGGTCGGAACAACTAATGAAAAACTGTTTTTT; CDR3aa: CASSEGPRVGTTNEKLFF
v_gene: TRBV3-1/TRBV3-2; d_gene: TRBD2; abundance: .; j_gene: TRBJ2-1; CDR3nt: TGTGCCAGCAGCCAAGACCTAGCGGGGTATGAGCAGTTCTTC; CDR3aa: CASSQDLAGYEQFF
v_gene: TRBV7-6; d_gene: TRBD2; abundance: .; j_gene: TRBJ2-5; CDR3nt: TGTGCCAGCAGCTTAGCGCCTAGCGGTCGGCAAGAGACCCAGTACTTC; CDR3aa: CASSLAPSGRQETQYF
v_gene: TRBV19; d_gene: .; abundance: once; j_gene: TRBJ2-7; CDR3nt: TGTGCCAGTAGTAGGACAGTCTCCTACGAGCAGTACTTC; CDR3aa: CASSRTVSYEQYF
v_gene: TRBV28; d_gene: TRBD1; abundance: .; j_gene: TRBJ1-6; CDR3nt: TGTGCCAGCATCGACCAGGGGGCGACAGTGAATTCACCCCTCCACTTT; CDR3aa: CASIDQGATVNSPLHF
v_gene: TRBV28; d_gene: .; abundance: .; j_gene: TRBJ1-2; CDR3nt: TGTGCCAACTACAGGGTCTTCTATGGCTACACCTTC; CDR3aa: CANYRVFYGYTF
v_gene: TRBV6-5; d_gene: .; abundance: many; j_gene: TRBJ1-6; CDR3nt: TGTGCCAGCAGTTACTCGACTGGTTCGGGTTCACCCCTCCACTTT; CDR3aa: CASSYSTGSGSPLHF
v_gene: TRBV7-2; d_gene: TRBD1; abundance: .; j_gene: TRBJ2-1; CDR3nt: TGTGCCAGCAGCTCGGGACAGGGGGGGAACAATGAGCAGTTCTTC; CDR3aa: CASSSGQGGNNEQFF
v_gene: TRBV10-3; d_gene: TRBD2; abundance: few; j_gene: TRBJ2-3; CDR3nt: TGTGCCATCAGTGACCTACTAGCGGGGACTAGCACAGATACGCAGTATTTT; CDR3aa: CAISDLLAGTSTDTQYF
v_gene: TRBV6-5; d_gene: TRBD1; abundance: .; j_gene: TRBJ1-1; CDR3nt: TGTGCCAGCAGTTGGGACAGGGCGAACACTGAAGCTTTCTTT; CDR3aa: CASSWDRANTEAFF
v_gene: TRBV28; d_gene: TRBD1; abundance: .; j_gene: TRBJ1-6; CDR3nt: TGTGCCAGCAGTTTGGCAGGGGGGAATTCACCCCTCCACTTT; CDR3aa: CASSLAGGNSPLHF
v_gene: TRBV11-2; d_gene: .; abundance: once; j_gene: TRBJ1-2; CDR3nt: TGTGCCAGCAGCCCCCCAGGACAAAATGACTATGGCTACACCTTC; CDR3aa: CASSPPGQNDYGYTF
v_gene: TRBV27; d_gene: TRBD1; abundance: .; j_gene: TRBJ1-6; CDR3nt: TGTGCCAGCACCCAACAAGGGACAGGGCTCCTATCCCGCTCCTATAATTCACCCCTCCACTTT; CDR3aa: CASTQQGTGLLSRSYNSPLHF
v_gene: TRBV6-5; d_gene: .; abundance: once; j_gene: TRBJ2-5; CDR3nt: TGTGCCAGCACCGACCCTCTCTCGAGGGAGACCCAGTACTTC; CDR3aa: CASTDPLSRETQYF